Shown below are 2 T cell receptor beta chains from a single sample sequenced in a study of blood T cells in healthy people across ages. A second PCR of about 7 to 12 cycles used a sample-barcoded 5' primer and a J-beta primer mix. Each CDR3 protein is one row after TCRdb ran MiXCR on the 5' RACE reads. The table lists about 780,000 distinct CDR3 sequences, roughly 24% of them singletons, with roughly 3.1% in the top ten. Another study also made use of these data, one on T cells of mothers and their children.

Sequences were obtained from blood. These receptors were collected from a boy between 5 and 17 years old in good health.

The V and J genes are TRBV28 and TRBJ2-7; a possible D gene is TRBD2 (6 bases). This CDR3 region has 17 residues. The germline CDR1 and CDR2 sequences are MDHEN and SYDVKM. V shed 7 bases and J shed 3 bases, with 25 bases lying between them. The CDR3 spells CASTPRIRRLGSYEQYF. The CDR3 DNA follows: TGTGCCAGCACCCCGAGGATCCGGCGACTAGGGAGCTACGAGCAGTACTTC. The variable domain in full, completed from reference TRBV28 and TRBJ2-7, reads DVKVTQSSRYLVKRTGEKVFLECVQDMDHENMFWYRQDPGLGLRLIYFSYDVKMKEKGDIPEGYSVSREKKERFSLILESASTNQTSMYLCASTPRIRRLGSYEQYFGPGTRLTVT.

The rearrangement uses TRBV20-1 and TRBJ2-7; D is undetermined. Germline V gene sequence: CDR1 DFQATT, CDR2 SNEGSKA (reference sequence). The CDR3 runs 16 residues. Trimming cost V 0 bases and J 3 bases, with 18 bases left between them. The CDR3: CSARDPAPGIDYEQYF. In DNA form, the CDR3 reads TGCAGTGCTAGAGATCCGGCGCCTGGAATAGACTACGAGCAGTACTTC.